Listed below are T cell receptor beta chains from one sample, sequenced in a study of shared clonotypes between healthy human individuals. The repertoire was sequenced with immunoSEQ multiplex PCR; TCRdb's copy has only in-frame clones and lacks some. The data hold some 2.3 million clones, with approximately 93% observed a single time. The specimen sequenced was naive CD4+ T cells from PBMCs. The source is a man younger than 30 in good health. Some clones in this sample may be carry-over from other donors' samples. CDR3s include the opening cysteine and the closing phenylalanine or tryptophan. The order of the fields is D gene, J gene, V gene, CDR3 DNA, CDR3 protein. The D gene is left open where the match is weak.

D gene: -
J gene: TRBJ2-5
V gene: TRBV2
CDR3 DNA: TGTGCCAGCAGTCAAAATGGGCAGTGGAAGTACTTC
CDR3 protein: CASSQNGQWKYF

D gene: -
J gene: TRBJ2-1
V gene: TRBV4-2
CDR3 DNA: TGTGCCAGCAGCCAAGTTTCGGGGGGCCGCTACAATGAGCAGTTCTTC
CDR3 protein: CASSQVSGGRYNEQFF

D gene: TRBD1
J gene: TRBJ2-2
V gene: TRBV5-1
CDR3 DNA: TGCGCCAGCAGCTTGGGCCAGGGGGCAGGCGGGGAGCTGTTTTTT
CDR3 protein: CASSLGQGAGGELFF

D gene: -
J gene: TRBJ1-4
V gene: TRBV4-2
CDR3 DNA: TGTGCCAGCAGCCAAGGGACAACTGAAAAACTGTTTTTT
CDR3 protein: CASSQGTTEKLFF

D gene: TRBD1
J gene: TRBJ1-2
V gene: TRBV19
CDR3 DNA: TGTGCCAGTACCCTCGCAAGGTTAGGGGGCCAGGGCTACACCTTC
CDR3 protein: CASTLARLGGQGYTF

D gene: -
J gene: TRBJ1-5
V gene: TRBV6-6
CDR3 DNA: TGTGCCAGCAGTTACTCGAGGCGGGACTCCTGGACCCAGCATTTT
CDR3 protein: CASSYSRRDSWTQHF

D gene: -
J gene: TRBJ2-7
V gene: TRBV5-5
CDR3 DNA: TGTGCCAGCAGCGGAAGCGCAACCTCCTACGAGCAGTACTTC
CDR3 protein: CASSGSATSYEQYF

D gene: -
J gene: TRBJ2-3
V gene: TRBV11-3
CDR3 DNA: TGTGCCAGCAGCTTAGGTCAGAGCCCCACAGATACGCAGTATTTT
CDR3 protein: CASSLGQSPTDTQYF

D gene: -
J gene: TRBJ2-2
V gene: TRBV21-1
CDR3 DNA: TGTGCCAGCCCGGAGGCACCCCTTAACACCGGGGAGCTGTTTTTT
CDR3 protein: CASPEAPLNTGELFF

D gene: -
J gene: TRBJ1-2
V gene: TRBV7-3
CDR3 DNA: TGTGCCAGCAGCCCGACGGGGGGCGACTATGGCTACACCTTC
CDR3 protein: CASSPTGGDYGYTF

D gene: TRBD1
J gene: TRBJ1-1
V gene: TRBV5-6
CDR3 DNA: TGTGCCAGCAGCTTGGCCAAGGGGGCCACTACACGATCAGAAGCTTTCTTT
CDR3 protein: CASSLAKGATTRSEAFF

D gene: -
J gene: TRBJ1-4
V gene: TRBV2
CDR3 DNA: TGTGCCAGCGGGGGGGGCCTGAGGTTAAGGGAAAAACTGTTTTTT
CDR3 protein: CASGGGLRLREKLFF

D gene: TRBD2
J gene: TRBJ2-1
V gene: TRBV7-6
CDR3 DNA: TGTGCCAGCAGCTTTAAGTATAGCGGGGGGACCAATGAGCAGTTCTTC
CDR3 protein: CASSFKYSGGTNEQFF

D gene: TRBD2
J gene: TRBJ2-3
V gene: TRBV7-6
CDR3 DNA: TGTGCCAGCAGCTCTCGACTAGCGGGAGGGCCGGATACGCAGTATTTT
CDR3 protein: CASSSRLAGGPDTQYF

D gene: -
J gene: TRBJ2-2
V gene: TRBV4-1
CDR3 DNA: TGCGCCAGCAGCGCATACACCGGGGAGCTGTTTTTT
CDR3 protein: CASSAYTGELFF